This is a list of T cell receptor beta chains from one sample in a study of cytomegalovirus exposure and HLA in healthy donors. Sequencing was performed with immunoSEQ multiplex PCR; in TCRdb, only in-frame clones are kept and a portion is missing. This table has 160,000 or so clones, approximately 90% appearing once. Sequenced material: PBMCs. These receptors were obtained from a man aged 18 to 30 in good health and CMV-seronegative. Both conserved end residues are part of each CDR3. The order of the fields is J gene, clone size, D gene, V gene, CDR3 DNA, CDR3 protein. D genes are given only for firm matches. Part of the rows lack a size; the others show once, few, many or a class for expanded clones.

TRBJ1-1 | NA | TRBD1 | TRBV27 | TGTGCCAGCAGTTTCCCCGGACAGGGGTTCTCTGAAGCTTTCTTT | CASSFPGQGFSEAFF
TRBJ2-1 | NA | TRBD1 | TRBV4-1 | TGCGCCAGCAGCCAAGAGAGGCCAGGGGGTGAGCAGTTCTTC | CASSQERPGGEQFF
TRBJ2-4 | few | NA | TRBV2 | TGTGCCAGCAGTGTGAGTACCTGGAACATTCAGTACTTC | CASSVSTWNIQYF
TRBJ2-7 | NA | NA | TRBV27 | TGTGCCAGCAGTTTTTGGCCCGACGAGAGAGGAGAGCAGTACTTC | CASSFWPDERGEQYF
TRBJ1-4 | NA | TRBD1 | TRBV28 | TGTGCCAGCAGTTCCCAGGGGGTTAATGAAAAACTGTTTTTT | CASSSQGVNEKLFF
TRBJ1-5 | NA | NA | TRBV28 | TGTGCCAGCAGCCACAATCAGCCCCAGCATTTT | CASSHNQPQHF
TRBJ1-5 | once | NA | TRBV2 | TGTGCCAGCACCCAGCGGATTACCGGGAGCAATCAGCCCCAGCATTTT | CASTQRITGSNQPQHF
TRBJ2-2 | NA | NA | TRBV27 | TGTGCCAGCAGTCCCAATACCGCAGCGAACACCGGGGAGCTGTTTTTT | CASSPNTAANTGELFF
TRBJ1-3 | NA | TRBD1 | TRBV4-3 | TGCGCCAGCAGCCAGGGGACAGTCGCGGCTGGAAACACCATATATTTT | CASSQGTVAAGNTIYF
TRBJ2-2 | NA | NA | TRBV7-9 | TGTGCCAGCAGCTTAGCCCAGCGAGTCCTCACCGGGGAGCTGTTTTTT | CASSLAQRVLTGELFF
TRBJ2-6 | NA | NA | TRBV7-2 | TGTGCCAGCAGCTTAGTTGGGCGCCGAGGGATTCTTGGGGCCAACGTCCTGACTTTC | CASSLVGRRGILGANVLTF
TRBJ1-1 | NA | TRBD1 | TRBV28 | TGTGCCAGCAGTTCCCCGACAGGGAGAACTGAAGCTTTCTTT | CASSSPTGRTEAFF
TRBJ1-1 | NA | NA | TRBV6-1 | TGTGCCAGCAGTGGGCGGGGGAACACTGAAGCTTTCTTT | CASSGRGNTEAFF
TRBJ2-7 | NA | NA | TRBV5-6 | TGTGCCAGCAGCTTGTGGATCCGGGACAAGGCTTCCTACGAGCAGTACTTC | CASSLWIRDKASYEQYF
TRBJ2-3 | NA | NA | TRBV5-6 | TGTGCCAGCAGCTCCCGGACAGCCACAGATACGCAGTATTTT | CASSSRTATDTQYF
TRBJ2-1 | once | NA | TRBV7-8 | TGTGCCAGCAGCTTACTCAATCCAGGGGCGTACTACAATGAGCAGTTCTTC | CASSLLNPGAYYNEQFF
TRBJ1-1 | NA | TRBD1 | TRBV19 | TGTGCCAGTAGGGACAGGGGAATTGAAGCTTTCTTT | CASRDRGIEAFF
TRBJ1-5 | NA | NA | TRBV9 | TGTGCCAGCAGCGTAGGGGGCGGCGGACAGCCCCAGCATTTT | CASSVGGGGQPQHF
TRBJ2-1 | NA | TRBD2 | TRBV6-1 | TGTGCCAGCAGTGGGAGACTAGCGGGGGAAGTCAATGAGCAGTTCTTC | CASSGRLAGEVNEQFF
TRBJ1-1 | NA | TRBD1 | TRBV10-3 | TGTGCCATCAGAGCTGACAGGGGAATTGCTGAAGCTTTCTTT | CAIRADRGIAEAFF
TRBJ2-3 | NA | TRBD2 | TRBV5-1 | TGCGCCAGCAGCTTGGGACTAGCGGGAGATACGCAGTATTTT | CASSLGLAGDTQYF
TRBJ1-2 | NA | NA | TRBV30 | TGTGCCTCTTCCGGGGCAGGGGAAGACCCCAATGGCTACACCTTC | CASSGAGEDPNGYTF
TRBJ1-2 | NA | NA | TRBV6-1 | TGTGCCAGCAGTGAATGGCAAGACAGCTATGGCTACACCTTC | CASSEWQDSYGYTF
TRBJ2-2 | NA | TRBD2 | TRBV4-2 | TGTGCCAGCAGCCCTATCCTTCAAAGCGGGGGGGCTGACACCGGGGAGCTGTTTTTT | CASSPILQSGGADTGELFF
TRBJ2-2 | NA | TRBD1 | TRBV19 | TGTGCCAGTTTGACCGGACAGGGGAACACCGGGGAGCTGTTTTTT | CASLTGQGNTGELFF
TRBJ1-2 | NA | NA | TRBV7-9 | TGTGCCAGCAGCTTAACCAGGGGCTGGCTGATTGGCTACACCTTC | CASSLTRGWLIGYTF
TRBJ2-7 | few | TRBD1 | TRBV4-1 | TGCGCCAGCAGCAGCCGACAGGGGGGCCAGAGCTCCTACGAGCAGTACTTC | CASSSRQGGQSSYEQYF
TRBJ1-4 | NA | TRBD1 | TRBV5-6 | TGTGCCAGCAGCCCTAGGGGCCGGACAGGGGCTTATAATGAAAAACTGTTTTTT | CASSPRGRTGAYNEKLFF
TRBJ1-2 | NA | TRBD1 | TRBV28 | TGTGCCAGCAGGGGACAGGGCTATGGCTACACCTTC | CASRGQGYGYTF
TRBJ1-3 | NA | TRBD1 | TRBV30 | TGTGCCTGGACCCAAACAGGGGCGGACACCATATATTTT | CAWTQTGADTIYF
TRBJ1-2 | NA | NA | TRBV4-1 | TGCGCCAGCAGCCAAGTTGTTGGCAGGGCGAACTATGGCTACACCTTC | CASSQVVGRANYGYTF
TRBJ1-2 | NA | NA | TRBV19 | TGTGCCAGTAGTAGTGGCACAGTCTACCCCCGTATTGACTATGGCTACACCTTC | CASSSGTVYPRIDYGYTF
TRBJ2-7 | NA | TRBD2 | TRBV6-5 | TGTGCCAGCAGTTTCCGGGGAGGGATATTCCCCGAGCAGTACTTC | CASSFRGGIFPEQYF
TRBJ2-4 | NA | TRBD2 | TRBV4-1 | TGCGCCAGCAGCCAACCCCTAGCGGGGGGCAAAAACATTCAGTACTTC | CASSQPLAGGKNIQYF
TRBJ2-1 | NA | NA | TRBV7-2 | TGTGCCAGCAGCCCCCGACTGCTTACCTATGAGCAGTTCTTC | CASSPRLLTYEQFF
TRBJ1-2 | NA | NA | TRBV5-1 | TGCGCCAGCAGCTTGGTTCCGGGGGACGGCTACACCTTC | CASSLVPGDGYTF
TRBJ1-1 | once | NA | TRBV19 | TGTGCCAGTAGTATAGATGAGGGTCTTGATGCTGAAGCTTTCTTT | CASSIDEGLDAEAFF
TRBJ2-7 | NA | TRBD2 | TRBV13 | TGTGCCAGCAGCCTGTGGGAGGGCCCCGAGCAGTACTTC | CASSLWEGPEQYF
TRBJ1-6 | NA | NA | TRBV11-1 | TGTGCCAGCAGCTTAAGTCAGGGGAATTCACCCCTCCACTTT | CASSLSQGNSPLHF
TRBJ2-2 | NA | TRBD1 | TRBV6-6 | TGTGCCAGCAGTCGGGGACAGGGTGACACCGGGGAGCTGTTTTTT | CASSRGQGDTGELFF
TRBJ1-5 | NA | TRBD1 | TRBV4-1 | TGCGCCAGCAGCCAACCGGGACAGGGGTATCAGCCCCAGCATTTT | CASSQPGQGYQPQHF
TRBJ2-5 | NA | NA | TRBV28 | TGTGCCAGCAGTTTTCGCCAGCAAGAGACCCAGTACTTC | CASSFRQQETQYF
TRBJ1-4 | NA | NA | TRBV14 | TGTGCCAGCAGCTTTAGGACAGCAACTAATGAAAAACTGTTTTTT | CASSFRTATNEKLFF
TRBJ2-1 | NA | NA | TRBV6-6 | TGTGCCAGCAGTTACAGGGGGAACCACCCCTACAATGAGCAGTTCTTC | CASSYRGNHPYNEQFF
TRBJ2-1 | NA | NA | TRBV5-1 | TGCGCCAGCAGCTTGATAGGGGTGAACGCCCGAGAGCAGTTCTTC | CASSLIGVNAREQFF
TRBJ2-7 | NA | NA | TRBV28 | TGTGCCAGCAGCCCGGAGGGTCGGGGGAGGTACTCCTACGAGCAGTACTTC | CASSPEGRGRYSYEQYF
TRBJ2-7 | NA | NA | TRBV28 | TGTGCCAGCAGAACCCCCAGGAGGGGAAGCGAGCAGTACTTC | CASRTPRRGSEQYF